This paragraph covers one T cell receptor (beta chain) sequence. The data belong to a study of blood T cell repertoires in COVID-19. Assay used: immunoSEQ multiplex PCR; TCRdb lists only in-frame clones, some missing. The data show 60,000 or so clones, about 82% seen once. Per germline, CDR1 SGHAT and CDR2 FQNNGV. This CDR3 spans 13 amino acids. V was trimmed by 3 bases and J by 5 bases, leaving 10 bases between them. Sequencing input: peripheral blood. This chain uses TRBV11-2 with TRBJ2-5, with D possibly TRBD2 on 5 matching bases. The receptor comes from a human donor in a cohort sampled during active COVID-19. The CDR3: CASSFRRRETQYF. The DNA for the CDR3 is TGTGCCAGCAGCTTCAGGCGGAGGGAGACCCAGTACTTC.